The T cell receptor (beta chain) described here comes from a study of T cells in Graves' hyperthyroidism and ophthalmopathy. This clonotype showed up just a few times. Researchers amplified the TCR beta CDR3 regions from RNA transcripts. RT-PCR in the first round (using the HTBI primer set) targeted the TCR CDR3. TCRdb reprocessed the multiplex PCR reads via MiXCR and lists one record per CDR3 protein. The sample has 650,000 to 850,000 distinct CDR3 sequences; roughly a sixth are singletons. CDR3 length: 16 residues. V was clipped by 2 bases and J by 2 bases; unmatched bases: 7. Germline assignment: CDR1 SGDLS and CDR2 YYNGEE. Thyroid ultrasound, orbital computed tomography, clinical symptoms, and serum thyroxine and TRAb underpinned diagnoses. Extraction of PBMCs used 9 to 10 ml of fresh peripheral blood.

Material: blood. This rearrangement joins TRBV9 to TRBJ2-7; 10 bases agree with TRBD1. The sequence was collected from a woman in her forties or fifties with Graves' hyperthyroidism that later progressed to Graves' ophthalmopathy. CDR3 bases: TGTGCCAGCAGCGTGCGTCCGGGACAGGGGACCTACGAGCAGTACTTC. Its translation is CASSVRPGQGTYEQYF.